This TCR beta chain was captured in a study of post-analysis software for immune sequencing data. Study conclusions and caveats: Patients carried roughly 5 TRBV segments more frequently than controls did, and TRBV5-6, TRBV5-1 and TRBV20-1 were among them. Those with multiple sclerosis, the patient group, showed significantly lower normalized Chao1 diversity than controls.

Carried by the TCR beta cDNA libraries were unique molecular identifiers. TCRdb fed the PCR reads into MiXCR, producing one record per CDR3 protein. Among fewer than 900,000 distinct CDR3 sequences listed, roughly 50% were seen once. The germline gives CDR1 SGHVS, CDR2 FNYEAQ. The V gene lost 1 base and the J gene lost 7 bases, with 26 bases spanning the gap. The CDR3 has 18 residues. This clonotype came up a few times. Its matching antigen is unknown. V usage is TRBV7-6 and J usage is TRBJ2-7; D may correspond to TRBD1 or TRBD2 (5 bases each). Source material: blood. The origin of this receptor is a girl aged 5-17 years with multiple sclerosis. The CDR3 sequence is CASSLVIPGPFLIDEQYF. The DNA of the CDR3 is TGTGCCAGCAGCTTAGTCATACCGGGACCCTTTCTAATCGATGAGCAGTACTTC.